The entry that follows covers one TCR beta chain sequence. Antigen unknown. The CDR3 totals 16 residues. V lost 4 bases and J lost 4, with 20 bases in between. Germline values: CDR1 SGHVS, CDR2 FQNEAQ. These data originate in a study of T cell responses to AZD1222 COVID-19 vaccine. Method: immunoSEQ multiplex PCR; TCRdb's copy keeps in-frame clones and lacks some. The profile shows some 150,000 clones, 75% to 85% of them singletons. Regarding the study as a whole: A reported finding is that nearly half of spike-specific TCRs target unmutated variant regions.

V gene TRBV7-8 combines with J gene TRBJ2-7; the D gene could be TRBD1 or TRBD2 (5 bases each). The source is an adult in good health. This sample comprised peripheral blood, obtained on day 0 of MenACWY control vaccination. The CDR3 DNA follows: TGTGCCAGCAGCTCCCGGGACCTCCCTCTCCCTTACGAGCAGTACGTC. Its translation is CASSSRDLPLPYEQYV.